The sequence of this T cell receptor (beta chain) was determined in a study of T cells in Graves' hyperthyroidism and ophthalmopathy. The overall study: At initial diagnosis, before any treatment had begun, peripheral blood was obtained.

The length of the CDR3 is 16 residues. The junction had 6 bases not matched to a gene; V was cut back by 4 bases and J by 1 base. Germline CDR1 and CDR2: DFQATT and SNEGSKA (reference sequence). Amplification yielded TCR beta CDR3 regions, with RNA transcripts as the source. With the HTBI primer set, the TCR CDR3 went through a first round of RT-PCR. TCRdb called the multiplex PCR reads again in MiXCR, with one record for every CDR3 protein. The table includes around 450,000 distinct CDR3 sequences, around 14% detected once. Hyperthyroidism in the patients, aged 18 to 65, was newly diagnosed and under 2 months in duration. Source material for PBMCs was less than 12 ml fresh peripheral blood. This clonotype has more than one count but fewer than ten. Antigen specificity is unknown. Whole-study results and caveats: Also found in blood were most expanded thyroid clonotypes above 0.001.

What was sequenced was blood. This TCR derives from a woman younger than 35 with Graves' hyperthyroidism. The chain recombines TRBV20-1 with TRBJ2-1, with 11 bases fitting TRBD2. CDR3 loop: CSATPSGGLSYNEQFF. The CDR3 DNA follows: TGCAGTGCTACACCTAGCGGGGGGCTTTCCTACAATGAGCAGTTCTTC.